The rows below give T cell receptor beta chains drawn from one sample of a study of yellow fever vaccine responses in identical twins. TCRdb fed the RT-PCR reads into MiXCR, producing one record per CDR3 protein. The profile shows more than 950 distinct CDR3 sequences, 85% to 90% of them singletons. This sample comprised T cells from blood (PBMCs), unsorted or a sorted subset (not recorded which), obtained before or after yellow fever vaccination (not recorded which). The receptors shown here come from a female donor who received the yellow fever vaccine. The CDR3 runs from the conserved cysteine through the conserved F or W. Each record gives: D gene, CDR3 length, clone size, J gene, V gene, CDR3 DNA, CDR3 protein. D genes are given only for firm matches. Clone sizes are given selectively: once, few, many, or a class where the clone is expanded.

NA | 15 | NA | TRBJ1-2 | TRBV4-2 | TGTGCCAGCAGCCCGGCGGGTAACATTGGGCCTGGCTACACCTTC | CASSPAGNIGPGYTF
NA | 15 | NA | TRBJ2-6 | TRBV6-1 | TGTGCCAGCAGGAACACAGGGCCCGGGGCCAACGTCCTGACTTTC | CASRNTGPGANVLTF
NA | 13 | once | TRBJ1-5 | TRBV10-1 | TGCGCCAGCAGTGACGGTCCCAATCAGCCCCAGCATTTT | CASSDGPNQPQHF
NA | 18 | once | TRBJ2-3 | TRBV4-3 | TGCGCCAGCAGCCAAGATGCGGTTTCGTATAGTCCCACAGATACGCAGTATTTT | CASSQDAVSYSPTDTQYF
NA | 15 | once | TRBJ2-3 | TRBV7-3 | TGTGCCAGCAGCTCTCATCAGGGTGTCACAGATACGCAGTATTTT | CASSSHQGVTDTQYF
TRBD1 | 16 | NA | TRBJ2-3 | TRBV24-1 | TGTGCCACCAGTGATACCCCGACAGGGGTGGCAGATACGCAGTATTTT | CATSDTPTGVADTQYF
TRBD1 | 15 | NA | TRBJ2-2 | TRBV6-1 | TGTGCCAGCAGAAACGACAGGGCCCCCACCGGGGAGCTGTTTTTT | CASRNDRAPTGELFF
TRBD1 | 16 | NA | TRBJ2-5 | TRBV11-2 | TGTGCCAGCAGCCCCCCGGGACAGCGAATTCAAGAGACCCAGTACTTC | CASSPPGQRIQETQYF
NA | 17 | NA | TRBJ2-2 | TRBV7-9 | TGTGCCAGCAGCTTAGGGAGACAGTACACGGGCACCGGGGAGCTGTTTTTT | CASSLGRQYTGTGELFF
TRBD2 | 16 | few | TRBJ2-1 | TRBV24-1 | TGTGCCACCAGTGACCAGCGGGGGGGCATATACAATGAGCAGTTCTTC | CATSDQRGGIYNEQFF
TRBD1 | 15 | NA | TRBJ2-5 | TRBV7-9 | TGTGCCAGCAGCTCTCGGACAGGGCCCCAAGAGACCCAGTACTTC | CASSSRTGPQETQYF
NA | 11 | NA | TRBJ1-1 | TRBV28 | TGTGCCAGCAGTTCAGCAGGGAGGGCTTTCTTT | CASSSAGRAFF
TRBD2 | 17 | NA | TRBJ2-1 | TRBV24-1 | TGTGCCACCAGTGGGCTAGCGGGAGGCAAGGATTACAATGAGCAGTTCTTC | CATSGLAGGKDYNEQFF
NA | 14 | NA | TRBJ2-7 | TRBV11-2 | TGTGCCAGCAGCTCCGCCGGACAGTCCTACGAGCAGTACTTC | CASSSAGQSYEQYF
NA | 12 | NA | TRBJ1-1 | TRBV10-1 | TGCGCCAGCAGGGGCTCGGGAACTGAAGCTTTCTTT | CASRGSGTEAFF
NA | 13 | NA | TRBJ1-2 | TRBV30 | TGTGCCTGGAGTGTGGAAGCTAACTATGGCTACACCTTC | CAWSVEANYGYTF
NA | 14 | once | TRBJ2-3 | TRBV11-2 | TGTGCCAGCAGCCCAGGCAGGAGCACAGATACGCAGTATTTT | CASSPGRSTDTQYF
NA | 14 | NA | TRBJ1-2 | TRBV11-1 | TGTGCCAGCAGCTTAGGTACCGGGATTTATGGCTACACCTTC | CASSLGTGIYGYTF
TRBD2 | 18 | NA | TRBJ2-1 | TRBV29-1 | TGCAGCACGTGGGGACTAGCGGGAGCGGGGGGCTCCTACAATGAGCAGTTCTTC | CSTWGLAGAGGSYNEQFF
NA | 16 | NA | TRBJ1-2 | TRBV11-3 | TGTGCCAGCAGCTTAGGACCAGCCACCCCTAACTATGGCTACACCTTC | CASSLGPATPNYGYTF
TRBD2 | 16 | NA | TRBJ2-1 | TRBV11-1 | TGTGCCAGCAGCCCCCGCGGGAGGGCCTACCACAATGAGCAGTTCTTC | CASSPRGRAYHNEQFF
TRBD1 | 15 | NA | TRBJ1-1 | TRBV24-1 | TGTGCCACCAGTGATACCCGACAGGGAGGCACTGAAGCTTTCTTT | CATSDTRQGGTEAFF
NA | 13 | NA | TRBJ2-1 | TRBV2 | TGTGCCAGCAGTCCCCTCTCCTACAATGAGCAGTTCTTC | CASSPLSYNEQFF
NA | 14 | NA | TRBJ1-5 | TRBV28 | TGTGCCAGCAGACCGGGATCCGCGGATCAGCCCCCGCATTTT | CASRPGSADQPPHF
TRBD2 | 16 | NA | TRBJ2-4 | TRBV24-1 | TGTGCCACCAGTGAGGGTGTCGGGACTACTAGAAACATTCAGTACTTC | CATSEGVGTTRNIQYF
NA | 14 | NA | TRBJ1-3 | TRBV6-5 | TGTGCCAGCAGTTATCTGAGCTCTGGAAACACCATATATTTT | CASSYLSSGNTIYF
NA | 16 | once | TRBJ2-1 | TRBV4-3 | TGCGCCAGCAGCCAAGATAGAGGTAGGGCTTACAATGAGCAGTTCTTC | CASSQDRGRAYNEQFF
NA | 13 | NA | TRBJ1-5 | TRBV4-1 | TGCGCCAGCAGCCGGGTAGAGAATCAGCCCCAGCATTTT | CASSRVENQPQHF
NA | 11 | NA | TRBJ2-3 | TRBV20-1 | TGCGGTCAAAGGGTTGCAGATACGCAGTACTTT | CGQRVADTQYF
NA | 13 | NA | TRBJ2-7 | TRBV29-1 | TGCAGCGTTCGAAGGGGGAACTCCTACGAGCAGTACTTC | CSVRRGNSYEQYF
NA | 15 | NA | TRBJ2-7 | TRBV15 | TGTGCCACCAGCAAGCGCCCCACGAGCTCCTACGAGCAGTACTTC | CATSKRPTSSYEQYF
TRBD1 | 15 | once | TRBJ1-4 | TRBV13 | TGTGCCAGCAGCTTAGCCGGGACAGGCTATGAAAAACTGTTTTTT | CASSLAGTGYEKLFF
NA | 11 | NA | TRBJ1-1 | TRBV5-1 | TGCGCCAGCAGCTCCAACGGTGGAGCTTTCTTT | CASSSNGGAFF
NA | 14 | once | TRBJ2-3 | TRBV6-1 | TGTGCCAGCAGTGAAGAACCCACAGGAGATACGCAGTATTTT | CASSEEPTGDTQYF
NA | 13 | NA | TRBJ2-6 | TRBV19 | TGTGCCAGTAGTATGGCACAGGGAGGCGTCCTGACTTTC | CASSMAQGGVLTF
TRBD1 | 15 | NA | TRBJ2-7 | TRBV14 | TGTGCCAGCAGCCCGGGACAGTCAATCTTCTACGAGCAGTACTTC | CASSPGQSIFYEQYF
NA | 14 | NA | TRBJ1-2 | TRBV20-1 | TGCAGTGCGCAATCAACCGGGGATCCCAATGGCTACACCTTC | CSAQSTGDPNGYTF
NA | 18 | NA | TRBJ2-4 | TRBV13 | TGTGCCAGCAGCTCCGACGGCAGAGTCATAGGAGCTAAAAACATTCAGTACTTC | CASSSDGRVIGAKNIQYF
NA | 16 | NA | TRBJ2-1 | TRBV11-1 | TGTGCCAGCAGCTACCTTAGCGGAAGCTCCTACAATGAGCAGTTCTTC | CASSYLSGSSYNEQFF
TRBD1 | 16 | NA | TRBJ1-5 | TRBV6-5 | TGTGCCAGCAGTTACTCGAGTACAGGGGGGGGCCAGCCCCAGCATTTT | CASSYSSTGGGQPQHF
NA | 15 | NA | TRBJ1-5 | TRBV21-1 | TGTGCCAGCACCCCGGGGGGAGGAAGCAATCAGCCCCAGCATTTT | CASTPGGGSNQPQHF
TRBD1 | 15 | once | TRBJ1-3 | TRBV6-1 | TGTGCCAGCAGTGGACAGGGGGCAGCTGGAAACACCATATATTTT | CASSGQGAAGNTIYF
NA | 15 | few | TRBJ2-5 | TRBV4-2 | TGTGCCAGCAGCCAAGAAAGAAGGGGTCAGGAGACCCAGTACTTC | CASSQERRGQETQYF
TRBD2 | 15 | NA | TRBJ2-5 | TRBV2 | TGTGCCAGCAGTGACCCCGGTGGGACTAAAGAGACCCAGTACTTC | CASSDPGGTKETQYF
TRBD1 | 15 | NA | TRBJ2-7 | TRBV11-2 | TGTGCCAGCAGCTTTGACAGGGGCAACTCCTACGAGCAGTACTTC | CASSFDRGNSYEQYF
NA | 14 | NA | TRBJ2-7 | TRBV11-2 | TGTGCCAGCAGCTCGCCGAACAGGATCTACGAGCAGTACTTC | CASSSPNRIYEQYF
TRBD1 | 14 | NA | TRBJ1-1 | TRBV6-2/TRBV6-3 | TGTGCCAGCAGTTACGACAGGGGGGGCACTGAAGCTTTCTTT | CASSYDRGGTEAFF
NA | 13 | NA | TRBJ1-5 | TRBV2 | TGTGCCAGCAGTCGGTACGGCAATCAGCCCCAGCATTTT | CASSRYGNQPQHF
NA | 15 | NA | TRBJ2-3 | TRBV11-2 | TGTGCCAGCAGCCTGTCGTGGGACCACACAGATACGCAGTATTTT | CASSLSWDHTDTQYF
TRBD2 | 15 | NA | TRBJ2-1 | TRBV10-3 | TGTGCCACCGGGGTCTCGTCTAGCGGGAGGGGTGAGCAGTTCTTC | CATGVSSSGRGEQFF
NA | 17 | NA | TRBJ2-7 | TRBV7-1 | TGTGCCAGCAGCTCGTCTATACAAGACGGGTACTCCTACGAGCAGTACTTT | CASSSSIQDGYSYEQYF